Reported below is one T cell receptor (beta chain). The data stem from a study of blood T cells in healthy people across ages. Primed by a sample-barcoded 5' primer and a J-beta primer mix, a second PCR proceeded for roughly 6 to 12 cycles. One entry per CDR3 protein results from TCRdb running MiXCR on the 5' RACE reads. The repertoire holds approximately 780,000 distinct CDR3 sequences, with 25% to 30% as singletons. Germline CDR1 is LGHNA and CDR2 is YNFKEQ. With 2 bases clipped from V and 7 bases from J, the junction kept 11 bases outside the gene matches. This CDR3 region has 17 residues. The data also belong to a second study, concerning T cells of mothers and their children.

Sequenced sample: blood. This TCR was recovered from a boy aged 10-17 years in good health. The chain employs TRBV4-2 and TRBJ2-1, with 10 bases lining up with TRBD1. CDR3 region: CASSQILPGQGNNEQFF. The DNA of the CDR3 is TGTGCCAGCAGCCAAATACTTCCGGGACAGGGGAATAATGAGCAGTTCTTC.